This T cell receptor beta chain was found in a study of blood T cell repertoires in COVID-19. In the study overall: T cells, B-cell-depleted T cells, or PBMCs supplied cDNA or gDNA.

Generated by immunoSEQ multiplex PCR, the TCRdb table keeps only in-frame clones and is missing some. Of tens of thousands of clones in the sample, about 90% were seen once. CDR1 and CDR2 from the germline V gene are MNHEY and SVGEGT. The trim removed 2 bases at V and 4 bases at J, leaving 14 bases unmatched. This CDR3 spans 18 amino acids. The Seattle site enrolled patients during active infection and followed them longitudinally. Sequences were obtained from peripheral blood. The TCR was taken from a man aged 50-60 years with COVID-19, enrolled during active disease. The chain has TRBV6-2 or TRBV6-3 and TRBJ2-1; the match to TRBD2 covers 7 bases. CDR3 DNA: TGTGCCAGCAGTTACCCTCTCCGGGACTATAGAAAGTACAATGAGCAGTTCTTC. This codes for CASSYPLRDYRKYNEQFF.